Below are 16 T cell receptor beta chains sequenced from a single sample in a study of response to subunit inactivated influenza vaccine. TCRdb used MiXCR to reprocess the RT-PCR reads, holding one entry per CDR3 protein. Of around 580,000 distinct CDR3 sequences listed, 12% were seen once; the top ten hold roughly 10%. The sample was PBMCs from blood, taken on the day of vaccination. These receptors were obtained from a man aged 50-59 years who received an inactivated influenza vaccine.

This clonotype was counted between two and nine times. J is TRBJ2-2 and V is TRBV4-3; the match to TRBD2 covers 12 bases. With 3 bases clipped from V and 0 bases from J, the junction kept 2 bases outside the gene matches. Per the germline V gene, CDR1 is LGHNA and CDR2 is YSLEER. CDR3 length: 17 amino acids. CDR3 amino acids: CASSHRTSGTNTGELFF. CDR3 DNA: TGCGCCAGCAGCCATCGGACTAGCGGGACGAACACCGGGGAGCTGTTTTTT.

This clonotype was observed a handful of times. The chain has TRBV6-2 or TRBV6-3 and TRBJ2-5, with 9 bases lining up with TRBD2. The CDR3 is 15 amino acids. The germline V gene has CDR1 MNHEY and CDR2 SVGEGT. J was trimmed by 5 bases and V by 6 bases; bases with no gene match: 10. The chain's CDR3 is CASRDSGGEGETQYF. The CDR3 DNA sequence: TGTGCCAGCAGAGATAGCGGGGGCGAGGGGGAGACCCAGTACTTC.

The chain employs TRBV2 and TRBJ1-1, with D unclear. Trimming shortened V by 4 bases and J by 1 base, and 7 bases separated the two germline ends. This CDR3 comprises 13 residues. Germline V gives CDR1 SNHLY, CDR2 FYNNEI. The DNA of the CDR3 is TGTGCCAGCAGTGGTCACCGGAACACTGAAGCTTTCTTT. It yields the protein CASSGHRNTEAFF.

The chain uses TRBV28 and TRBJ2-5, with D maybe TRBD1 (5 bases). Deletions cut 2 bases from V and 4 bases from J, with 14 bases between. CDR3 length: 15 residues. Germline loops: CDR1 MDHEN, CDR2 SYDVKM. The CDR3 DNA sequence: TGTGCCAGCAGTTTAGCAGGACAACCCCCAGAGACCCAGTACTTC. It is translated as CASSLAGQPPETQYF. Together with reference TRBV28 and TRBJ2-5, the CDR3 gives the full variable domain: DVKVTQSSRYLVKRTGEKVFLECVQDMDHENMFWYRQDPGLGLRLIYFSYDVKMKEKGDIPEGYSVSREKKERFSLILESASTNQTSMYLCASSLAGQPPETQYFGPGTRLLVL.

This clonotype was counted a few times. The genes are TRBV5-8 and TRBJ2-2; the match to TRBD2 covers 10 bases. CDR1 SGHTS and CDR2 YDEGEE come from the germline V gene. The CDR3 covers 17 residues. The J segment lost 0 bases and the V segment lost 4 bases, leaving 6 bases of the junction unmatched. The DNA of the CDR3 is TGTGCCAGCAGCGCGAGTAGCGGGGGGCCGAACACCGGGGAGCTGTTTTTT. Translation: CASSASSGGPNTGELFF.

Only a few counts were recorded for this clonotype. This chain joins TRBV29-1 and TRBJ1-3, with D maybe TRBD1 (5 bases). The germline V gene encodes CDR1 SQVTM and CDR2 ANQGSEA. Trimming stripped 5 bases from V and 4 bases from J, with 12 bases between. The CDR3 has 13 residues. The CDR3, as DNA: TGCAGCGTTCTCGGGACTCCCGGAAACACCATATATTTT. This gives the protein CSVLGTPGNTIYF.

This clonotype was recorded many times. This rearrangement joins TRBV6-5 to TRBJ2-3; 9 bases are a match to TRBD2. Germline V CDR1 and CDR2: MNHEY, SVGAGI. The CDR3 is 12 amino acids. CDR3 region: CVAGASTDTQYF. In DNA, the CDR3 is TGTGTAGCGGGAGCAAGCACAGATACGCAGTATTTT.

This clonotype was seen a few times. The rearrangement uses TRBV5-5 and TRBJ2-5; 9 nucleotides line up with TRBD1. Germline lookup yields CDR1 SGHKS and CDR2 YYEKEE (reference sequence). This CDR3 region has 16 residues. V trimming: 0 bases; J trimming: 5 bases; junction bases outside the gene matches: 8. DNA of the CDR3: TGTGCCAGCAGCTTGGGGTTGGGACAGGGAGTTGAGACCCAGTACTTC. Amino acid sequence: CASSLGLGQGVETQYF.

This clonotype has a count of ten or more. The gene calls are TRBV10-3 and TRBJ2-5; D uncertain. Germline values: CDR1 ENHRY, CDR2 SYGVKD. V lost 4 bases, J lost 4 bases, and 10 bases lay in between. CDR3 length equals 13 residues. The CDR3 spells CAISGLVPETQYF. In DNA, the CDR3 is TGTGCCATCAGTGGGCTAGTTCCAGAGACCCAGTACTTC.

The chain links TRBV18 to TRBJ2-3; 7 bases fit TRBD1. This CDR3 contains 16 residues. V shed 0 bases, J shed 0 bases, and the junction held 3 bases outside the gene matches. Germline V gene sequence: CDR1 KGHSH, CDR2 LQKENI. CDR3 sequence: CASSPPLGGSTDTQYF. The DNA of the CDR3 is TGTGCCAGCTCACCACCCCTAGGGGGCAGCACAGATACGCAGTATTTT.

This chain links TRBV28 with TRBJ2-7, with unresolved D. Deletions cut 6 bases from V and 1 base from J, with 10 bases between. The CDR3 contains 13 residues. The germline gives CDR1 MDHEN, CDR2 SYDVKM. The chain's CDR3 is CASRNPNSYEQYF. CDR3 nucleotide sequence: TGTGCCAGCAGAAATCCAAATTCCTACGAGCAGTACTTC.

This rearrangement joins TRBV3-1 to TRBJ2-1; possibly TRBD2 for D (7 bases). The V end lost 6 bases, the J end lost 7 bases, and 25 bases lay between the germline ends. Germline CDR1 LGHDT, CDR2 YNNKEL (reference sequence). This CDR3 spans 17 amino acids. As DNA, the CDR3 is TGTGCCAGCAGACACGCCGGTGGGGGCGGGGGTTGGAATGAGCAGTTCTTC. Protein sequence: CASRHAGGGGGWNEQFF.

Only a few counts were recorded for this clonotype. The CDR3 DNA is TGTGCCAGCAGCTTGTATGGGGGGCTGGGGACTGAAGCTTTCTTT. This gives the protein CASSLYGGLGTEAFF. This chain uses TRBV5-6 with TRBJ1-1; D is perhaps TRBD1 (6 bases). V was pared by 1 base and J by 5 bases, with 15 bases between. This CDR3 comprises 15 residues. The germline V gene has CDR1 SGHDT and CDR2 YYEEEE.

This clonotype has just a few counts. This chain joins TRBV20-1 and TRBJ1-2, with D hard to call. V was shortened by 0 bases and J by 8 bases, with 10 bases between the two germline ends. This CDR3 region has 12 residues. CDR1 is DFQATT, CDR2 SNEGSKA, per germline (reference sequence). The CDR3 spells CSARDLREGYTF. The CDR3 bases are TGCAGTGCTAGAGATTTACGGGAGGGCTACACCTTC.

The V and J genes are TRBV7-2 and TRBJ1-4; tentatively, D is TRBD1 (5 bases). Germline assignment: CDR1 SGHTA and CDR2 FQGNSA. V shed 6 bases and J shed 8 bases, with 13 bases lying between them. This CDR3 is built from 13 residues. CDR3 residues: CASSIGGGEKLFF. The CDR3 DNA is TGTGCCAGCAGTATCGGGGGAGGGGAAAAACTGTTTTTT.

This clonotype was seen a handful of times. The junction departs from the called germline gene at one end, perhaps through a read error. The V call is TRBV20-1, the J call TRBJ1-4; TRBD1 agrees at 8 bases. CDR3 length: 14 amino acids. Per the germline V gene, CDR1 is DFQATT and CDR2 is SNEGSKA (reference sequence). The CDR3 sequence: CSARSGGAGEKLFF. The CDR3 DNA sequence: TGCAGCGCTAGATCAGGGGGCGCGGGAGAAAAACTGTTTTTT.